Below, 19 T cell receptor beta chains from the same sample are listed, as sequenced in a study of T-cell memory formation after mild COVID-19. TCRdb used MiXCR to reprocess the 5' RACE reads, holding one entry per CDR3 protein. The sample has 150,000 to 200,000 distinct CDR3 sequences; roughly 20% are singletons. Sample: PBMCs or a T cell subset sorted from them (not recorded which). The receptors derive from a man between 18 and 35 years old who had mild COVID-19 (a few samples of this study predate the infection). Cell type and time point are not known.

This clonotype was seen a handful of times. The J gene is TRBJ1-2, the V gene TRBV27, with 8 bases that match TRBD1. Looked up from germline, CDR1 is MNHEY and CDR2 is SMNVEV (reference sequence). The CDR3 is made up of 14 amino acids. J gave up 2 bases and V 5 bases, and 4 bases lay outside the gene matches. The DNA for the CDR3 is TGTGCCAGCAGTCCCCGGACAGGGAACTATGGCTACACCTTC. Its protein is CASSPRTGNYGYTF.

This clonotype showed up just a few times. This rearrangement joins TRBV5-1 to TRBJ1-1, with 7 bases matching TRBD1. CDR1 is SGHRS, CDR2 YFSETQ, per germline. This CDR3 contains 14 residues. V lost 4 bases, J lost 3 bases, and 6 bases stayed unmatched. The CDR3 DNA sequence: TGCGCCAGCAGCAGGGACAGTACGGACACTGAAGCTTTCTTT. Residues: CASSRDSTDTEAFF.

CDR3 DNA sequence: TGCAGCGTAGGGGGCGCGACGCTTGGCCCAGATACGCAGTATTTT. Protein product: CSVGGATLGPDTQYF. V usage is TRBV29-1 and J usage is TRBJ2-3, with 7 bases lining up with TRBD1. The CDR3 totals 15 residues. Trimming cost V 6 bases and J 4 bases; bases outside gene matches: 13. Germline CDR1 is SQVTM and CDR2 is ANQGSEA.

The chain links TRBV5-1 to TRBJ2-1; TRBD1 aligns across 8 bases. The CDR3 spans 15 residues. V was clipped by 4 bases and J by 0 bases; unmatched bases: 3. Germline assignment: CDR1 SGHRS and CDR2 YFSETQ. CDR3: CASSPQGASYNEQFF. The CDR3 DNA is TGCGCCAGCAGCCCCCAGGGGGCCTCCTACAATGAGCAGTTCTTC.

The V and J genes are TRBV7-9 and TRBJ1-3; D gene unclear. The CDR3 length is 15 residues. CDR1 and CDR2 (germline): SEHNR, FQNEAQ (reference sequence). V dropped 2 bases and J dropped 0 bases, with 8 bases sitting between them. The CDR3 sequence is CASSLSLFSGNTIYF. Written as DNA, the CDR3 is TGTGCCAGCAGCTTATCTCTCTTCTCTGGAAACACCATATATTTT. The full variable domain, completed using reference TRBV7-9 and TRBJ1-3, is DTGVSQNPRHKITKRGQNVTFRCDPISEHNRLYWYRQTLGQGPEFLTYFQNEAQLEKSRLLSDRFSAERPKGSFSTLEIQRTEQGDSAMYLCASSLSLFSGNTIYFGEGSWLTVV.

This clonotype was seen only a few times. The rearrangement links TRBV20-1 to TRBJ2-5; D remains unclear. Germline assignment: CDR1 DFQATT and CDR2 SNEGSKA (reference sequence). Trimming took 2 bases from V and 1 from J, leaving 5 bases between them. This CDR3 is 12 amino acids long. The DNA for the CDR3 is TGCAGTGCTAGAAAGCGCCAAGAGACCCAGTACTTC. Amino acid sequence: CSARKRQETQYF.

The chain carries TRBV7-2 and TRBJ2-3; TRBD1 might be the D (5 bases). The CDR3 spans 14 residues. V lost 5 bases to trimming and J lost 0 bases, with 9 bases between them. Per germline, CDR1 SGHTA and CDR2 FQGNSA. CDR3 DNA sequence: TGTGCCAGCAGCGTGGACACCAGCACAGATACGCAGTATTTT. Amino acids: CASSVDTSTDTQYF. Drawing the rest from reference TRBV7-2 and TRBJ2-3, the complete variable domain is GAGVSQSPSNKVTEKGKDVELRCDPISGHTALYWYRQSLGQGLEFLIYFQGNSAPDKSGLPSDRFSAERTGGSVSTLTIQRTQQEDSAVYLCASSVDTSTDTQYFGPGTRLTVL.

J is TRBJ2-7 and V is TRBV11-2, with 7 bases fitting TRBD1. Losses at the gene ends were 3 bases for V and 3 bases for J; bases not matched to a gene: 11. This CDR3 is 16 amino acids long. Germline CDR1 reads SGHAT; CDR2 reads FQNNGV. The CDR3 is CASSFTWTGSGYEQYF. CDR3 nucleotide sequence: TGTGCCAGCAGCTTTACGTGGACAGGATCGGGCTACGAGCAGTACTTC.

As DNA, the CDR3 is TGTGCCAGCAGCTCATTGGCCAGCGGGTCCAATGAGCAGTTCTTC. Translation: CASSSLASGSNEQFF. This chain connects TRBV7-9 to TRBJ2-1, with a tentative D call TRBD2 (6 bases). CDR1 SEHNR and CDR2 FQNEAQ come from the germline V gene (reference sequence). The CDR3 loop spans 15 amino acids. Trimming cost V 4 bases and J 6 bases, with 16 bases left between them.

The chain uses TRBV18 and TRBJ2-7; 10 positions match TRBD1. Germline CDR1 reads KGHSH; CDR2 reads LQKENI. J gave up 5 bases and V 3 bases, and 7 bases lay outside the gene matches. The CDR3 runs 15 residues. CDR3 residues: CASSPGTGARNEQYF. The CDR3 DNA reads TGTGCCAGCTCACCGGGGACAGGGGCTAGGAACGAGCAGTACTTC.

This clonotype was seen only a few times. The chain has TRBV7-2 and TRBJ2-7; weak D call: TRBD1 (6 bases). Trimming took 5 bases from V and 0 from J, leaving 14 bases between them. This CDR3 contains 15 residues. Germline CDR1 reads SGHTA; CDR2 reads FQGNSA. In nucleotides, the CDR3 is TGTGCCAGCAGCCAAAGCCGGGACACCTCCTACGAGCAGTACTTC. Protein: CASSQSRDTSYEQYF.

This clonotype was seen at least ten times. One end of the junction varies from germline; a read error may be responsible. The V call is TRBV5-1, the J call TRBJ2-1; D not certain. The CDR3 covers 11 residues. In germline, CDR1 is SGHRS, CDR2 YFSETQ. The CDR3: CASSSSNEQFF. Written as DNA, the CDR3 is TGCGCCAGCAGTTCCTCCAATGAGCAGTTCTTC.

This rearrangement joins TRBV3-1 to TRBJ1-2, with no clear D. The germline V and J ends were trimmed by 0 bases and 7 bases, with 18 bases remaining between them. Germline CDR1 and CDR2: LGHDT and YNNKEL (reference sequence). CDR3 length equals 16 residues. The CDR3 sequence: CASSQDSLSITIGYTF. The CDR3, as DNA: TGTGCCAGCAGCCAAGACAGCTTATCGATTACAATTGGCTACACCTTC.

This clonotype was detected ten times or more. This chain connects TRBV5-5 to TRBJ2-7; no reliable D call. The germline V gene encodes CDR1 SGHKS and CDR2 YYEKEE (reference sequence). The CDR3 is made up of 14 amino acids. Trimming stripped 0 bases from V and 0 bases from J, with 7 bases between. CDR3 in DNA: TGTGCCAGCAGCTTGGCCGTCAGCTCCTACGAGCAGTACTTC. Its translation: CASSLAVSSYEQYF.

This rearrangement joins TRBV20-1 to TRBJ2-3; 12 nucleotides align to TRBD2. The CDR3 is 14 amino acids. In germline, CDR1 is DFQATT, CDR2 SNEGSKA (reference sequence). Trimming took 6 bases from V and 8 from J; bases not matched to a gene: 9. The CDR3 DNA follows: TGCAGTGCCCCGACTAGCGGGGGACTATCTACGCAGTATTTT. This encodes CSAPTSGGLSTQYF.

This clonotype has only a few counts. The chain carries TRBV20-1 and TRBJ2-5; 9 positions agree with TRBD2. Germline V gene sequence: CDR1 DFQATT, CDR2 SNEGSKA (reference sequence). V lost 1 base and J lost 1; bases outside the gene matches: 4. This CDR3 has 15 amino acids. As DNA, the CDR3 is TGCAGTGCTAGAGTGGCTAGCGGGGTCCAAGAGACCCAGTACTTC. Translated: CSARVASGVQETQYF.

The V and J genes are TRBV6-2 or TRBV6-3 and TRBJ1-2; D unresolved. The V gene lost 5 bases and the J gene lost 0 bases, with 10 bases spanning the gap. The CDR3 is 14 residues long. Germline CDR1 reads MNHEY; CDR2 reads SVGEGT. CDR3 nucleotide sequence: TGTGCCAGCAGTCGGTGGAGCGCTAACTATGGCTACACCTTC. This sequence encodes CASSRWSANYGYTF.

This clonotype has more than one count but fewer than ten. V gene TRBV10-3 combines with J gene TRBJ2-7; D gene unclear. Germline V gene sequence: CDR1 ENHRY, CDR2 SYGVKD. Trimming took 2 bases from V and 2 from J, leaving 1 base between them. The length of the CDR3 is 11 residues. The CDR3 DNA is TGTGCCATCAGTGAGGCCTACGAGCAGTACTTC. Encoded protein: CAISEAYEQYF.

The chain employs TRBV7-2 and TRBJ2-3; TRBD1 or TRBD2 may be the D gene (7 bases each). CDR3 length: 16 amino acids. V dropped 5 bases and J dropped 4 bases, with 19 bases sitting between them. CDR1 and CDR2 (germline): SGHTA, FQGNSA. The CDR3 protein is CASSQGGVLTSDTQYF. The CDR3 DNA reads TGTGCCAGCAGCCAGGGGGGGGTCCTGACTTCAGATACGCAGTATTTT.